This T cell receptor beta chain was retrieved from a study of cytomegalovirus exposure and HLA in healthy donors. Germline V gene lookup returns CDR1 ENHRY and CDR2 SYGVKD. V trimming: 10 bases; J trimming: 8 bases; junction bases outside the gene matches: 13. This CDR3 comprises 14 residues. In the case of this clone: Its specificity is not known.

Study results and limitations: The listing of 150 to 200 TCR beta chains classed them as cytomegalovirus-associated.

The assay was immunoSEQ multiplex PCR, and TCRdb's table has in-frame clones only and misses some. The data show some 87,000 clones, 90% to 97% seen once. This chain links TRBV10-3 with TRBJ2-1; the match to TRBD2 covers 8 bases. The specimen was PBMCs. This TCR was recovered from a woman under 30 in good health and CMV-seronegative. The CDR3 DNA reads TGTGCCACCCAGCCGCGGGAGGTGCGAGATGAGCAGTTCTTC. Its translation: CATQPREVRDEQFF.